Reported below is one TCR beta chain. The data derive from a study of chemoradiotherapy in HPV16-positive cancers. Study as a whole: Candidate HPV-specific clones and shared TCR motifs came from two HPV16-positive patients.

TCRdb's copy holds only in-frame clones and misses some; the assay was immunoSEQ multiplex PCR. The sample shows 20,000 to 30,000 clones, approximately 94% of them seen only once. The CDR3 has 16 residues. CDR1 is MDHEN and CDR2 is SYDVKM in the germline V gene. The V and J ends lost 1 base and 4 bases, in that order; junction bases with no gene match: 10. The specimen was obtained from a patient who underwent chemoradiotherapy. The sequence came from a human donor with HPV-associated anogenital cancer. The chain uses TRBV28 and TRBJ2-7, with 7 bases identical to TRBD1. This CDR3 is CASSLSSQGSAYEQYF. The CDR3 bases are TGTGCCAGCAGTTTATCCTCACAGGGGAGCGCGTACGAGCAGTACTTC.